These T cell receptor beta chains were read from a single sample in a study of technical replicates of blood from a handful of donors. Data came from immunoSEQ multiplex PCR; TCRdb stores just in-frame clones and leaves some out. Counted here are about 93,000 clones, about 96% occurring once; the ten biggest clones make up 0.26%. The material sequenced was T cells isolated from PBMCs. The source is a human donor in good health. The CDR3 runs from the conserved cysteine through the conserved F or W. A D gene is named only where the DNA matches it firmly. For some rows the clone size is stated as once, few or many, or as a class when expanded; others skip it.

TRBJ1-1	TRBD1	TRBV7-9	.	CASSLAHRGPEAFF	TGTGCCAGCAGCTTAGCTCACAGGGGTCCTGAAGCTTTCTTT
TRBJ2-5	TRBD2	TRBV7-2	once	CASSRYAARGSQETQYF	TGTGCCAGCAGCCGATACGCCGCGCGCGGGAGCCAAGAGACCCAGTACTTC
TRBJ2-6	.	TRBV27	.	CASSLLPGGRLAGANVLTF	TGTGCCAGCAGTTTATTACCAGGGGGGAGACTAGCTGGGGCCAACGTCCTGACTTTC
TRBJ2-1	TRBD2	TRBV29-1	.	CSVTVLAGDHNYYNEQFF	TGCAGCGTTACCGTACTAGCGGGGGACCATAATTACTACAATGAGCAGTTCTTC
TRBJ2-3	TRBD2	TRBV6-5	.	CASSSQLAASTDTQYF	TGTGCCAGCAGTTCCCAACTAGCGGCTAGCACAGATACGCAGTATTTT
TRBJ2-2	.	TRBV6-6	.	CASRRQVGDTGELFF	TGTGCCAGCAGACGCCAGGTGGGCGACACCGGGGAGCTGTTTTTT
TRBJ2-3	TRBD1	TRBV13	.	CASSPQGRDTQYF	TGTGCCAGCAGCCCACAGGGGAGAGATACGCAGTATTTT
TRBJ2-7	TRBD1	TRBV7-4	.	CASSFPLDRGPQSSYEQYF	TGTGCCAGCAGCTTCCCGTTGGACAGGGGTCCCCAAAGCTCCTACGAGCAGTACTTC
TRBJ2-7	TRBD1	TRBV9	.	CASSDTQTGGFYEQYF	TGTGCCAGCAGCGACACCCAGACAGGGGGCTTCTACGAGCAGTACTTC
TRBJ1-1	.	TRBV4-1	.	CASSQSGRDMNTEAFF	TGCGCCAGCAGCCAAAGCGGGAGGGATATGAACACTGAAGCTTTCTTT
TRBJ2-7	.	TRBV29-1	.	CSIHRAGEQYF	TGCAGCATTCACCGGGCGGGGGAGCAGTACTTC
TRBJ2-1	TRBD2	TRBV27	.	CASSSPRLAGDVNEQFF	TGTGCCAGCAGTTCACCCCGGCTAGCGGGAGATGTTAATGAGCAGTTCTTC